What follows are 14 T cell receptor beta chains derived from one specimen sequenced in a study of T cells in Graves' hyperthyroidism and ophthalmopathy. TCR beta CDR3 sequences were amplified from RNA transcripts. A first-round RT-PCR of the TCR CDR3 used the HTBI primer set. MiXCR was run by TCRdb on the multiplex PCR reads, yielding one entry per CDR3 protein. Seen here are about 590,000 distinct CDR3 sequences, 13% to 15% observed once, and the top ten hold roughly 7.1%. Sequencing used blood. These receptors came from a woman aged 18 to 35 with Graves' ophthalmopathy.

This clonotype was observed many times. The chain links TRBV7-9 to TRBJ2-5; D is perhaps TRBD1 or TRBD2 (5 bases each). From germline, CDR1 is SEHNR and CDR2 FQNEAQ (reference sequence). Trimming pared 4 bases from V and 5 bases from J, leaving 20 bases between. CDR3 length: 16 residues. The CDR3 loop is CASSWDGGPATETQYF. CDR3 coding DNA: TGTGCCAGCAGCTGGGATGGGGGACCCGCGACGGAGACCCAGTACTTC.

This clonotype was observed at least ten times. The rearrangement links TRBV2 to TRBJ2-2, with 7 nucleotides matching TRBD2. Germline CDR1 and CDR2: SNHLY and FYNNEI. The junction had 5 bases not matched to a gene; V was cut back by 4 bases and J by 6 bases. This CDR3 spans 14 amino acids. The CDR3 sequence: CASSVPGLAGELFF. CDR3 nucleotide sequence: TGTGCCAGCAGTGTCCCCGGACTAGCCGGGGAGCTGTTTTTT.

This rearrangement joins TRBV5-1 to TRBJ2-7, with TRBD2 matching 8 bases. This CDR3 is 16 amino acids long. V shed 0 bases, J shed 2 bases, and the junction held 7 bases outside the gene matches. CDR1 is SGHRS, CDR2 YFSETQ, per germline. The CDR3 coding sequence is TGCGCCAGCAGCTTGGGATTAGCGGGGATCGCCTACGAGCAGTACTTC. This sequence encodes CASSLGLAGIAYEQYF.

This clonotype has a count of ten or more. The chain joins TRBV6-5 to TRBJ1-1; D gene uncertain. The germline CDR1 and CDR2 sequences are MNHEY and SVGAGI. This CDR3 region has 18 residues. The V end lost 0 bases, the J end lost 5 bases, and 22 bases lay between the germline ends. The CDR3 sequence is CASSYSAPTRRVGTEAFF. CDR3 in DNA: TGTGCCAGCAGTTACTCAGCCCCCACACGTAGGGTCGGAACTGAAGCTTTCTTT.

In its sample, this clonotype was seen many times. The J gene is TRBJ1-1, the V gene TRBV27, with D tentatively TRBD1 (5 bases). V was trimmed by 2 bases and J by 3 bases, leaving 16 bases between them. This CDR3 is built from 16 residues. From germline, CDR1 is MNHEY and CDR2 SMNVEV (reference sequence). The CDR3 DNA reads TGTGCCAGCAGTTTAGACCCCCCCGGGGGGTACACTGAAGCTTTCTTT. This codes for CASSLDPPGGYTEAFF.

V and J are TRBV19 and TRBJ2-1, with 7 bases fitting TRBD1. V lost 4 bases, J lost 6 bases, and 6 bases stayed unmatched. Germline assignment: CDR1 LNHDA and CDR2 SQIVND (reference sequence). This CDR3 is built from 14 residues. The CDR3 DNA follows: TGTGCCAGTAGTAACCTTGGACAGGTCAATGAGCAGTTCTTC. This sequence encodes CASSNLGQVNEQFF.

This clonotype was observed at least ten times. The chain uses TRBV6-5 and TRBJ1-1; no firm D call. In germline, CDR1 is MNHEY, CDR2 SVGAGI. The germline V and J ends were trimmed by 2 bases and 8 bases, with 12 bases remaining between them. The CDR3 runs 13 residues. CDR3 DNA sequence: TGTGCCAGCAGTTACCTCCTATCTGGAGAAGCTTTCTTT. Encoded protein: CASSYLLSGEAFF.

Note on this clonotype: Given a much more abundant clone one base away, this may be a read error. The chain has TRBV6-1 and TRBJ1-5; D remains ambiguous. In germline, CDR1 is MNHNS, CDR2 SASEGT. The CDR3 extends over 16 amino acids. Here the CDR3 reads CASSLHLRFPNQLQHF. The CDR3 DNA is TGTGCCAGCAGTCTCCACTTGAGATTTCCCAATCAGCTCCAGCATTTT.

The V and J genes are TRBV5-1 and TRBJ1-5; 8 nucleotides align to TRBD1. Unmatched junction bases numbered 3, after V lost 3 bases and J lost 4 bases. Germline loops: CDR1 SGHRS, CDR2 YFSETQ. CDR3 length: 14 amino acids. As DNA, the CDR3 is TGCGCCAGCAGCTGGACAGGGAGGAATCAGCCCCAGCATTTT. Protein sequence: CASSWTGRNQPQHF.

This clonotype was seen many times. The CDR3 DNA is TGTGCCAGCAGTTTTTCGTCGCGGGGCCACACCGGGGAGCTGTTTTTT. Its translation is CASSFSSRGHTGELFF. The V gene is TRBV28, the J gene TRBJ2-2, with D tentatively TRBD2 (6 bases). The CDR3 length is 16 residues. V was trimmed by 3 bases and J by 3 bases, leaving 14 bases between them. CDR1 MDHEN and CDR2 SYDVKM come from the germline V gene.

The CDR3 DNA follows: TGTGCCAGCAGTTACTCGGGACAGGCCGATTCCAGAATGAGCTCCTATAATTCACCCCTCCACTTT. It yields the protein CASSYSGQADSRMSSYNSPLHF. The gene calls are TRBV6-5 and TRBJ1-6; TRBD1 aligns across 8 bases. Losses at the gene ends were 0 bases for V and 0 bases for J; bases not matched to a gene: 16. Germline V gene sequence: CDR1 MNHEY, CDR2 SVGAGI. This CDR3 is 22 amino acids long.

This clonotype occurred many times. The V call is TRBV30, the J call TRBJ1-4, with D possibly being TRBD1 (6 bases). Germline V gives CDR1 GTSNPN, CDR2 SVGIG (reference sequence). Trimming left V 4 bases short and J 6 bases short, with 12 bases between. This CDR3 is 13 amino acids long. CDR3 sequence reads: CAWNQGLDEKLFF. The DNA for the CDR3 is TGTGCCTGGAACCAGGGGTTGGATGAAAAACTGTTTTTT.

This clonotype was seen ten or more times. The chain links TRBV2 to TRBJ2-1; 8 bases map to TRBD2. This CDR3 is built from 16 residues. The germline CDR1 and CDR2 sequences are SNHLY and FYNNEI. Trimming cost V 6 bases and J 0 bases; bases outside gene matches: 7. The CDR3 sequence is CASRGSGVRSYNEQFF. CDR3 in DNA: TGTGCCAGCAGGGGTAGCGGGGTACGCTCCTACAATGAGCAGTTCTTC.

This clonotype was counted many times. The chain joins TRBV7-9 to TRBJ2-3, with 8 positions matching TRBD2. Germline V gives CDR1 SEHNR, CDR2 FQNEAQ (reference sequence). CDR3 length: 15 amino acids. V was pared by 3 bases and J by 3 bases, with 5 bases of the junction left unmatched. The CDR3 region has the DNA TGTGCCAGCAGCTTTAACGGGAGGGTTACAGATACGCAGTATTTT. This translates into CASSFNGRVTDTQYF.